Listed below are T cell receptor beta chains from one sample, sequenced in a study of cytomegalovirus exposure and HLA in healthy donors. Only in-frame clones appear in the TCRdb table, and some are missing; sequencing was by immunoSEQ multiplex PCR. The sample has 35,000 to 50,000 clones, 60% to 70% seen once; the top ten hold nearly 4%. The sample was PBMCs. The receptors come from a man aged 35-49 years in good health and CMV-seronegative. Both conserved end residues are part of each CDR3. D genes are given only for firm matches. Not all rows give a size; the values are once, few, many and, for expanded clones, a class.

V gene	CDR3 length	clone size	J gene	D gene	CDR3 protein	CDR3 DNA
TRBV7-9	13	.	TRBJ2-7	TRBD2	CASSTAGNYEQYF	TGTGCCAGCAGCACAGCGGGGAACTACGAGCAGTACTTC
TRBV5-1	15	.	TRBJ2-1	TRBD2	CASSPSGGASNEQFF	TGCGCCAGCAGCCCTAGCGGGGGGGCTAGTAATGAGCAGTTCTTC
TRBV9	17	.	TRBJ2-1	TRBD1	CASSVGSGGNRYNEQFF	TGTGCCAGCAGCGTAGGGTCAGGGGGCAATCGCTACAATGAGCAGTTCTTC
TRBV11-2	14	.	TRBJ1-5	TRBD1	CASSAEQGGQPQHF	TGTGCCAGCAGCGCCGAGCAGGGGGGTCAGCCCCAGCATTTT
TRBV2	16	.	TRBJ2-1	.	CASSATTSGPHNEQFF	TGTGCCAGCAGTGCAACTACGAGCGGTCCACACAATGAGCAGTTCTTC
TRBV4-1	15	few	TRBJ2-6	.	CASSPHNAGANVLTF	TGCGCCAGCAGCCCCCACAACGCTGGGGCCAACGTCCTGACTTTC
TRBV5-6	13	few	TRBJ2-5	.	CASSLDRRETQYF	TGTGCCAGCAGCTTGGACAGAAGAGAGACCCAGTACTTC
TRBV28	15	.	TRBJ1-6	.	CASSSPGHLHSPLHF	TGTGCCAGCAGTTCTCCGGGACACTTACATTCACCCCTCCACTTT
TRBV7-2	17	.	TRBJ2-2	.	CASSLVASAGNTGELFF	TGTGCCAGCAGCTTAGTGGCGTCGGCGGGGAACACCGGGGAGCTGTTTTTT
TRBV25-1	18	.	TRBJ2-5	TRBD2	CASSEGLAGAPGAETQYF	TGTGCCAGCAGTGAGGGACTAGCGGGGGCCCCTGGTGCTGAGACCCAGTACTTC